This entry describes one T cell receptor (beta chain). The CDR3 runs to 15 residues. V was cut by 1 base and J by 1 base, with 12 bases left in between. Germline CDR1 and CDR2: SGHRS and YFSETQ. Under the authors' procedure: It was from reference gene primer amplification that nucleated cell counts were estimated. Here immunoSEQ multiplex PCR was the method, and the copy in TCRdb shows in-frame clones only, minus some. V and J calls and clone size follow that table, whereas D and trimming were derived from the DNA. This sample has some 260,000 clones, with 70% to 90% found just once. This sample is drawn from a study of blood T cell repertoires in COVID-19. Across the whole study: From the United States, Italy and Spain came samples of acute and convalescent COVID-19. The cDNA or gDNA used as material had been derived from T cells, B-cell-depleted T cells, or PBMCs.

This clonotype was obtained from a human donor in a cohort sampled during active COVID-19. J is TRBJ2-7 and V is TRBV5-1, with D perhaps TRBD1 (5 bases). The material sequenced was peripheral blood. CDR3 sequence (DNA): TGCGCCAGCAGCTTGAGAACAGGAGCTTCCTACGAGCAGTACTTC. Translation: CASSLRTGASYEQYF.